These 8 T cell receptor beta chains originate from one sample sequenced in a study of CD8+ T cells in alopecia areata. After isolation, RNA underwent reverse transcription to generate cDNA as the sequencing template. Profiling relied on immunoSEQ multiplex PCR, and the TCRdb table lists in-frame clones only, not all of them. Here the sample spans some 200,000 clones, about 61% being singletons. Sequencing was done on a sample of CD8+ T cells sorted from blood. The receptors come from a human donor in good health.

This clone was seen more than once but under ten times. This chain uses TRBV4-1 with TRBJ2-2, with 10 positions matching TRBD2. The CDR3 is made up of 16 amino acids. With V trimmed by 4 bases and J by 10 bases, 12 bases remained unmatched. CDR1 is MGHRA, CDR2 YSYEKL, per germline. The CDR3, as DNA: TGCGCCAGCAGCCCGCTTCCAGCGGGGGGGCCGGAGGAGCTGTTTTTT. Translating gives CASSPLPAGGPEELFF.

V and J are TRBV7-8 and TRBJ2-7; 9 nucleotides line up with TRBD2. With 4 bases clipped from V and 7 bases from J, the junction kept 11 bases outside the gene matches. Germline V CDR1 and CDR2: SGHVS, FQNEAQ. The CDR3 totals 15 residues. In DNA form, the CDR3 reads TGTGCCAGCAGCTGTGCTAGCGGGGCTGTTTGGGAGCAGTACTTC. It encodes CASSCASGAVWEQYF.

This clone was recorded a few times. This chain links TRBV2 with TRBJ1-1; no firm D call. Trimming removed 7 bases at V and 0 bases at J, with 6 bases between. Germline V gene data show CDR1 as SNHLY and CDR2 as FYNNEI. The CDR3 consists of 12 residues. CDR3 DNA sequence: TGTGCCAGCATGAATTTGAACACTGAAGCTTTCTTT. Protein: CASMNLNTEAFF. Together with reference TRBV2 and TRBJ1-1, the CDR3 gives the full variable domain: EPEVTQTPSHQVTQMGQEVILRCVPISNHLYFYWYRQILGQKVEFLVSFYNNEISEKSEIFDDQFSVERPDGSNFTLKIRSTKLEDSAMYFCASMNLNTEAFFGQGTRLTVV.

In its sample, this clone was seen a few times. This sequence joins TRBV29-1 and TRBJ2-1; D is undetermined. V shed 5 bases and J shed 5 bases, with 13 bases lying between them. CDR3 length equals 13 residues. Germline V gives CDR1 SQVTM, CDR2 ANQGSEA. This CDR3 is CSVTWVTDNEQFF. In DNA, the CDR3 is TGCAGCGTTACCTGGGTTACTGACAATGAGCAGTTCTTC.

The chain joins TRBV4-2 to TRBJ2-1; either TRBD1 or TRBD2 may supply D (6 bases each). Germline CDR1 and CDR2: LGHNA and YNFKEQ. Trimming left V 0 bases short and J 8 bases short, with 8 bases between. The length of the CDR3 is 13 residues. Written as DNA, the CDR3 is TGTGCCAGCAGCCAAGAGGGGGGCGATGAGCAGTTCTTC. Amino acid sequence: CASSQEGGDEQFF.

This clone was counted between two and nine times. This chain joins TRBV29-1 and TRBJ1-2, with D perhaps TRBD1 (6 bases). V gave up 3 bases and J gave up 5 bases, with 13 bases separating them. The CDR3 length is 13 residues. Germline loops: CDR1 SQVTM, CDR2 ANQGSEA. The CDR3 region is CSVEMDRSYGYTF. The CDR3 region has the DNA TGCAGCGTTGAGATGGACAGATCGTATGGCTACACCTTC. Variable domain in full (rest from reference TRBV29-1 and TRBJ1-2): SAVISQKPSRDICQRGTSLTIQCQVDSQVTMMFWYRQQPGQSLTLIATANQGSEATYESGFVIDKFPISRPNLTFSTLTVSNMSPEDSSIYLCSVEMDRSYGYTFGSGTRLTVV.

The chain links TRBV5-6 to TRBJ2-5; D gene uncertain. The CDR3 loop spans 15 amino acids. V was shortened by 3 bases and J by 0 bases, with 12 bases between the two germline ends. Germline CDR1 is SGHDT and CDR2 is YYEEEE. The CDR3 loop is CASSSPHGNQETQYF. In DNA, the CDR3 is TGTGCCAGCAGCTCCCCCCATGGCAACCAAGAGACCCAGTACTTC.

This chain links TRBV27 with TRBJ1-2; D is perhaps TRBD1 (5 bases). V lost 6 bases to trimming and J lost 10 bases, with 15 bases between them. Looked up from germline, CDR1 is MNHEY and CDR2 is SMNVEV (reference sequence). CDR3 size: 12 residues. CDR3 loop: CASSPDSLVYTF. As DNA, the CDR3 is TGTGCCAGCAGCCCAGACAGCCTTGTCTACACCTTC.